These T cell receptor beta chains were read from a single sample in a study of post-analysis software for immune sequencing data. TCRdb independently ran MiXCR on the PCR reads; one entry per CDR3 protein. The sample records approximately 360,000 distinct CDR3 sequences, about a third being singletons. The sequencing sample was made of blood. The source is a girl between 5 and 17 years old with multiple sclerosis. CDR3s include the opening cysteine and the closing phenylalanine or tryptophan. The order of the fields is D gene, clone size, J gene, V gene, CDR3 DNA, CDR3 protein. A D gene is named only where the DNA matches it firmly. Part of the rows lack a size; the others show once, few, many or a class for expanded clones.

D: TRBD2
size: -
J: TRBJ2-1
V: TRBV25-1
DNA: TGTGCCAGCAGTGAATATAACAGCGGGAGGACCACCTACAATGAGCAGTTCTTC
CDR3: CASSEYNSGRTTYNEQFF

D: -
size: few
J: TRBJ2-3
V: TRBV12-3/TRBV12-4
DNA: TGTGCCAGCAGTCCCCCCGGACAAGACACAGATACGCAGTATTTT
CDR3: CASSPPGQDTDTQYF

D: -
size: -
J: TRBJ2-1
V: TRBV12-3/TRBV12-4
DNA: TGTGCCAGCAGTTTAGCGGGGCCTTTGAGCTACAATGAGCAGTTCTTC
CDR3: CASSLAGPLSYNEQFF

D: -
size: -
J: TRBJ1-1
V: TRBV4-3
DNA: TGCGCCAGCAGCCATGTGGGCTCGCGCACTGAAGCTTTCTTT
CDR3: CASSHVGSRTEAFF

D: -
size: -
J: TRBJ1-1
V: TRBV6-6
DNA: TGTGCCAGCACCTCGGGAACGGAGCCCCTCGGGGCTGATGAAGCTTTCTTT
CDR3: CASTSGTEPLGADEAFF

D: -
size: few
J: TRBJ1-6
V: TRBV12-3/TRBV12-4
DNA: TGTGCCAGCAGTGCCCAGCCTAATTCACCCCTCCACTTT
CDR3: CASSAQPNSPLHF

D: TRBD1
size: -
J: TRBJ2-1
V: TRBV20-1
DNA: TGCAGTGCCAAACTTCAACCGACAGGGAGAGGGGACAATGAGCAGTTCTTC
CDR3: CSAKLQPTGRGDNEQFF

D: -
size: -
J: TRBJ2-7
V: TRBV20-1
DNA: TGCAGTGCTAGACGACCGGGGGCCGGCGAGCAGTACTTC
CDR3: CSARRPGAGEQYF

D: -
size: -
J: TRBJ1-2
V: TRBV20-1
DNA: TGCAGTGCTAGAGGCGGACACAACTATGGCTACACCTTC
CDR3: CSARGGHNYGYTF

D: TRBD1
size: once
J: TRBJ2-1
V: TRBV6-6
DNA: TGTGCCAGCAGCCTCGGGACAGTTTGCAATGAGCAGTTCTTC
CDR3: CASSLGTVCNEQFF

D: TRBD2
size: few
J: TRBJ2-7
V: TRBV5-1
DNA: TGCGCCAGCAGCTTGGGCGGGGGGACGGACGAGCAGTACTTC
CDR3: CASSLGGGTDEQYF

D: -
size: -
J: TRBJ2-3
V: TRBV29-1
DNA: TGCAGCGTTTCAGGGCCCTCGAACACAGATACGCAGTATTTT
CDR3: CSVSGPSNTDTQYF

D: TRBD1
size: -
J: TRBJ1-6
V: TRBV5-1
DNA: TGCGCCAGCAGCGCGGGGGACAGCGGAAGCTCACCCCTCCACTTT
CDR3: CASSAGDSGSSPLHF

D: TRBD1
size: -
J: TRBJ1-5
V: TRBV28
DNA: TGTGCCAGCAGCCATGACAGGGAGGATCAGCCCCAGCATTTT
CDR3: CASSHDREDQPQHF

D: TRBD1
size: few
J: TRBJ2-5
V: TRBV7-9
DNA: TGTGCCAGCAGCTACGGACGGACAGGGGTAGGGGAGACCCAGTACTTC
CDR3: CASSYGRTGVGETQYF

D: TRBD1
size: -
J: TRBJ1-2
V: TRBV5-6
DNA: TGTGCCAGCAGCTCGGCTACGACAGGGAACTATGGCTACACCTTC
CDR3: CASSSATTGNYGYTF

D: -
size: -
J: TRBJ2-1
V: TRBV3-1
DNA: TGTGCCAGCAGCTCCCAGGATGAGCAGTTCTTC
CDR3: CASSSQDEQFF

D: TRBD1
size: -
J: TRBJ2-2
V: TRBV12-5
DNA: TGTGCTAGTGGTTTGGTTTGGACAGGAGGCGACACCGGGGAGCTGTTTTTT
CDR3: CASGLVWTGGDTGELFF

D: -
size: -
J: TRBJ2-7
V: TRBV6-4
DNA: TGTGCCAGCAGTGGCTCGAAATTCCGGGACACCGGGGCCTACGAGCAGTACTTC
CDR3: CASSGSKFRDTGAYEQYF

D: TRBD2
size: many
J: TRBJ2-5
V: TRBV7-2
DNA: TGTGCCAGCAGCTCCCGACTAGCGGGGGTGATGGAGACCCAGTACTTC
CDR3: CASSSRLAGVMETQYF

D: -
size: -
J: TRBJ2-7
V: TRBV14
DNA: TGTGCCGGCAGGTATCGGGAGCAGTACTTC
CDR3: CAGRYREQYF

D: -
size: -
J: TRBJ2-5
V: TRBV29-1
DNA: TGCAGCGTTGAAGAAGGGTACTTC
CDR3: CSVEEGYF

D: TRBD1
size: few
J: TRBJ1-1
V: TRBV29-1
DNA: TGCAGCGTCCCGGGACAGGGGAACACTGAAGCTTTCTTT
CDR3: CSVPGQGNTEAFF

D: -
size: -
J: TRBJ2-1
V: TRBV3-1
DNA: TGTGCCAGCAGCGGGTTAGGAAACAATGAGCAGTTCTTC
CDR3: CASSGLGNNEQFF

D: TRBD1
size: few
J: TRBJ1-5
V: TRBV11-2
DNA: TGTGCCAGCAGTCAGGGGGCGGTCAATCAGCCCCAGCATTTT
CDR3: CASSQGAVNQPQHF

D: TRBD2
size: many
J: TRBJ2-7
V: TRBV5-1
DNA: TGCGCCAGCAGCTTTACTAGCGGGGGACCTTACGCGGGTGAGCAGTACTTC
CDR3: CASSFTSGGPYAGEQYF

D: -
size: few
J: TRBJ1-1
V: TRBV12-3/TRBV12-4
DNA: TGTGCCAGCAGACTCGGACTGGCCGGTGAGAACACTGAAGCTTTCTTT
CDR3: CASRLGLAGENTEAFF

D: -
size: few
J: TRBJ2-7
V: TRBV6-2/TRBV6-3
DNA: TGTGCCAGCAGTCAGACAGGTTCCTACGAGCAGTACTTC
CDR3: CASSQTGSYEQYF

D: -
size: few
J: TRBJ2-5
V: TRBV12-3/TRBV12-4
DNA: TGTGCCAGCAGTTGGGGACAAGAGACCCAGTACTTC
CDR3: CASSWGQETQYF

D: -
size: few
J: TRBJ2-1
V: TRBV24-1
DNA: TGTGCCACCAGTGATGGGGCCGGACAGTACAATGAGCAGTTCTTC
CDR3: CATSDGAGQYNEQFF

D: TRBD2
size: -
J: TRBJ2-3
V: TRBV27
DNA: TGTGCCAGCAGTTCCCTTAAATTGGGGGGGATGAGCACAGATACGCAGTATTTT
CDR3: CASSSLKLGGMSTDTQYF

D: -
size: few
J: TRBJ2-3
V: TRBV5-1
DNA: TGCGCCAGCAGCTTGGATATACGCACAGATACGCAGTATTTT
CDR3: CASSLDIRTDTQYF

D: -
size: few
J: TRBJ2-7
V: TRBV7-2
DNA: TGTGCCAGCAGGGCACCCGGGGGTATGTACGAGCAGTACTTC
CDR3: CASRAPGGMYEQYF

D: -
size: -
J: TRBJ2-2
V: TRBV7-9
DNA: TGTGCCAGCAGCCCCTCGGGCATCGGGGTAAACACCGGGGAGCTGTTTTTT
CDR3: CASSPSGIGVNTGELFF

D: -
size: few
J: TRBJ1-1
V: TRBV5-1
DNA: TGCGCCAGCAGCCCAAACAGGGAGTGGAACACTGAAGCTTTCTTT
CDR3: CASSPNREWNTEAFF

D: TRBD2
size: -
J: TRBJ2-3
V: TRBV20-1
DNA: TGCAGTGCCGAGTTTGGGACTAGTCTTACAGACACGCAGTATTTT
CDR3: CSAEFGTSLTDTQYF

D: -
size: many
J: TRBJ2-7
V: TRBV12-3/TRBV12-4
DNA: TGTGCCAGCGGAGGAGCCTACGAGCAGTACTTC
CDR3: CASGGAYEQYF

D: TRBD2
size: -
J: TRBJ2-3
V: TRBV28
DNA: TGTGCCAGCACCTTGGGACTAGCGGGGGGGCTTTCCAGCCTTGTGGATACGCAGTATTTT
CDR3: CASTLGLAGGLSSLVDTQYF

D: -
size: -
J: TRBJ2-7
V: TRBV5-8
DNA: TGTGCCAGCAGCTACACCGGGACGCCTACCTACGAGCAGTACTTC
CDR3: CASSYTGTPTYEQYF

D: -
size: -
J: TRBJ2-1
V: TRBV2
DNA: TGTGCCAGCAGTGAAATCCACGACAGATACAATGAGCAGTTCTTC
CDR3: CASSEIHDRYNEQFF

D: TRBD2
size: few
J: TRBJ2-3
V: TRBV4-1
DNA: TGCGCCAGCAGCCAAGAGGCTAGCGGGGACTCAGATACGCAGTATTTT
CDR3: CASSQEASGDSDTQYF

D: TRBD2
size: few
J: TRBJ2-3
V: TRBV10-3
DNA: TGTGCCACAGGGTATAGCGGGGGGGAAACAGATACGCAGTATTTT
CDR3: CATGYSGGETDTQYF

D: -
size: once
J: TRBJ2-1
V: TRBV7-2
DNA: TGTGCCAGCAGCTTAGATTGGTATGAGCAGTTCTTC
CDR3: CASSLDWYEQFF

D: -
size: -
J: TRBJ1-2
V: TRBV12-3/TRBV12-4
DNA: TGTGCCAGCAGCAAAGGGCAGGGCAGGAGCTACACCTTC
CDR3: CASSKGQGRSYTF

D: TRBD2
size: many
J: TRBJ2-1
V: TRBV12-3/TRBV12-4
DNA: TGTGCCAGCAGTTCCCCGGGGGGGTCCTACAATGAGCAGTTCTTC
CDR3: CASSSPGGSYNEQFF

D: TRBD2
size: few
J: TRBJ2-5
V: TRBV20-1
DNA: TGCAGTGCCCCTGCACCGGATCGGGGGGAGGAGACCCAGTACTTC
CDR3: CSAPAPDRGEETQYF

D: -
size: few
J: TRBJ2-1
V: TRBV10-3
DNA: TGTGCCATCCCCCCCGCAGGGTATGAGCAGTTCTTC
CDR3: CAIPPAGYEQFF

D: TRBD1
size: -
J: TRBJ2-7
V: TRBV7-3
DNA: TGTGCCAGCAGCTACGGGAGACAGGGGGTCTACGAGCAGTACTTC
CDR3: CASSYGRQGVYEQYF

D: -
size: -
J: TRBJ1-5
V: TRBV20-1
DNA: TGCAGTGCTCGAACAGGGCGCAATCAGCCCCAGCATTTT
CDR3: CSARTGRNQPQHF

D: TRBD1
size: -
J: TRBJ2-1
V: TRBV6-2/TRBV6-3
DNA: TGTGCCAGCAGTTCCCTTCGGGACAGGGTTTACAATGAGCAGTTCTTC
CDR3: CASSSLRDRVYNEQFF

D: TRBD1
size: -
J: TRBJ1-4
V: TRBV11-2
DNA: TGTGCCAGCAGCCCGCTAGGTGGACAGGGGCGGGAAAAACTGTTTTTT
CDR3: CASSPLGGQGREKLFF

D: -
size: -
J: TRBJ1-3
V: TRBV5-1
DNA: TGCGCCAGCAGCGTCTCAGGTACTCCTGGAAACACCATATATTTT
CDR3: CASSVSGTPGNTIYF

D: -
size: -
J: TRBJ2-3
V: TRBV10-3
DNA: TGTGCCATCAGTGAAGGGGCAGCAGATACGCAGTATTTT
CDR3: CAISEGAADTQYF

D: TRBD1
size: -
J: TRBJ2-2
V: TRBV20-1
DNA: TGCAGTGCTAGAGATTGGGTGGGACAGGGCGACACCGGGGAGCTGTTTTTT
CDR3: CSARDWVGQGDTGELFF

D: TRBD2
size: -
J: TRBJ2-4
V: TRBV18
DNA: TGTGCCAGCTCACCCAATGAACTAGCGGTCAACATTCAGTACTTC
CDR3: CASSPNELAVNIQYF

D: -
size: -
J: TRBJ1-1
V: TRBV10-3
DNA: TGTGCCACTCAAGGGGGGGACATCGGTCGGGCTGAAGCTTTCTTT
CDR3: CATQGGDIGRAEAFF

D: -
size: -
J: TRBJ1-6
V: TRBV20-1
DNA: TGCAGTGCTAGGGGGAGAGGGATCAGTAATTCACCCCTCCACTTT
CDR3: CSARGRGISNSPLHF

D: TRBD2
size: -
J: TRBJ2-5
V: TRBV5-1
DNA: TGCGCCAGCAGCTTACTCAGCGGGGGGGCCGAAGAGACCCAGTACTTC
CDR3: CASSLLSGGAEETQYF

D: -
size: -
J: TRBJ1-5
V: TRBV12-3/TRBV12-4
DNA: TGTGCCAGCAGTTCCGTGAATCAGCCCCAGCATTTT
CDR3: CASSSVNQPQHF